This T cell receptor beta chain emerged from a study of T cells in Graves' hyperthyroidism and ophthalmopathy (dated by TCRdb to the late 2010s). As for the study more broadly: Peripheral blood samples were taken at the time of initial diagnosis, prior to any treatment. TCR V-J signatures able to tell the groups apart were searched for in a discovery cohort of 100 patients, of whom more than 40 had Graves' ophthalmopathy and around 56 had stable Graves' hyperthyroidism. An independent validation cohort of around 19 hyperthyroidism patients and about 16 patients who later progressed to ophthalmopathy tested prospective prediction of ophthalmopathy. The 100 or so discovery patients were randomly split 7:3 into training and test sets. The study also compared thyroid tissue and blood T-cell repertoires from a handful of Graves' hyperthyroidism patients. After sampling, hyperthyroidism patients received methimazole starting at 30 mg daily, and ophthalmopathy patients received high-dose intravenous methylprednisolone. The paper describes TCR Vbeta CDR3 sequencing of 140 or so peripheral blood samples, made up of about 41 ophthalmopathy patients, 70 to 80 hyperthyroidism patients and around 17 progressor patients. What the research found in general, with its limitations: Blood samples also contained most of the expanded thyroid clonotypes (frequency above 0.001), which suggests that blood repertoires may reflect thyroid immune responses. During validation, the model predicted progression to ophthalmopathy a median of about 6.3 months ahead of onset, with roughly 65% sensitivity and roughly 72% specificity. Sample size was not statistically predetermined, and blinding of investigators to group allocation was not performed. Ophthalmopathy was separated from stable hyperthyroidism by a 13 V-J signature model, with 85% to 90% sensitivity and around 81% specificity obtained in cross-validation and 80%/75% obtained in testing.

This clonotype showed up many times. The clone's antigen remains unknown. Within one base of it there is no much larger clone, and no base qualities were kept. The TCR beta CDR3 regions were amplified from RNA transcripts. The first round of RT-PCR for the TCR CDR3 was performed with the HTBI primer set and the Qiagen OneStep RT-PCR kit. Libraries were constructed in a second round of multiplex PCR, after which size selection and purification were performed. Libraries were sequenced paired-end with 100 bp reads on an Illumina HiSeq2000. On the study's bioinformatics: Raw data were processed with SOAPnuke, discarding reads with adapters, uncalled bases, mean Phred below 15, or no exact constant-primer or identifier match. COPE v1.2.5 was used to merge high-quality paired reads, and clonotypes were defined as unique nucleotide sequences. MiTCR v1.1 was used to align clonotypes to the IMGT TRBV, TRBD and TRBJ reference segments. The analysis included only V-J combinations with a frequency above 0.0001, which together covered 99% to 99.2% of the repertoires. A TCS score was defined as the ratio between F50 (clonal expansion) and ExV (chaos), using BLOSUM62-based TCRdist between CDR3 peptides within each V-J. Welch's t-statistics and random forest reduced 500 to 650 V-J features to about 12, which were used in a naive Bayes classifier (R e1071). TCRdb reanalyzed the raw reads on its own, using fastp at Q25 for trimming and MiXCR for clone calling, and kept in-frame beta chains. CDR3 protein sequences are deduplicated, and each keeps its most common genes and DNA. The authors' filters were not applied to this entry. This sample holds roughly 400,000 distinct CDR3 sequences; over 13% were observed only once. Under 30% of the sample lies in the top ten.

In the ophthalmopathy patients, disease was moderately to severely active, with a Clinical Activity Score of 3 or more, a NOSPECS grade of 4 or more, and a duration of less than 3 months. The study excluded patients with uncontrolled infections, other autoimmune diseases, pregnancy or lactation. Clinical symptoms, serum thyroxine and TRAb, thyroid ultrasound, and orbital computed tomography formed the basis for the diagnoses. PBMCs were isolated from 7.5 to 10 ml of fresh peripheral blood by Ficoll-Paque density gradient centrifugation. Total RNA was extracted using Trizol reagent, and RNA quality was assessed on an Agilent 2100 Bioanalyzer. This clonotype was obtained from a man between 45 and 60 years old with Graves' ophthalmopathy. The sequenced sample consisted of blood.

The CDR3: CASSPGGRTDTQYF. The base sequence is TGTGCCAGCAGTCCAGGGGGCCGCACAGATACGCAGTATTTT. The V and J segments used are TRBV12-3 or TRBV12-4 and TRBJ2-3, and 8 bases in between align with TRBD1. The CDR3 contains 14 residues, cysteine and phenylalanine counted. This entry keeps only the CDR3 DNA: 42 bases, framed from base 1. Compared with germline, V lacks 5 bases and J lacks 1 base; bases without a gene match: 2.